These 7 T cell receptor beta chains were all obtained from the same sample, sequenced in a study of PD-1 blockade in classical Hodgkin lymphoma. Here immunoSEQ multiplex PCR was the method, and the copy in TCRdb shows in-frame clones only, minus some. The sample consists of fewer than 35,000 clones, 92% of them appearing once. Specified time point: cycle 4 day 1 (C4D1), after less than 7 weeks of nivolumab. Relapses following autologous stem cell transplantation were seen in all patients, with brentuximab vedotin exposure varying. Magnetic negative selection of thawed PBMCs was the method by which CD4+ T cells were purified. Sequenced here: CD4+ T cells from blood, sampled before the fourth cycle of nivolumab. Every receptor here comes from a human donor with classical Hodgkin lymphoma.

The genes are TRBV2 and TRBJ1-5; D unresolved. The CDR3 has 15 residues. CDR1 is SNHLY, CDR2 FYNNEI, per germline. The V gene lost 1 base and the J gene lost 2 bases, with 9 bases spanning the gap. As DNA, the CDR3 is TGTGCCAGCAGTGAAGGGGGAGGCGGCAATCAGCCCCAGCATTTT. It specifies CASSEGGGGNQPQHF.

The chain recombines TRBV19 with TRBJ2-3; D might be TRBD2 (6 bases). Germline CDR1 LNHDA, CDR2 SQIVND (reference sequence). V was shortened by 5 bases and J by 3 bases, with 12 bases between the two germline ends. The CDR3 extends over 14 amino acids. CDR3 nucleotides: TGTGCCAGTAGTTTGCGGGACTGGACAGATACGCAGTATTTT. The encoded protein is CASSLRDWTDTQYF.

This clone was found a few times. The chain has TRBV18 and TRBJ1-1; the D is unclear. V lost 3 bases and J 0 bases, leaving 5 bases between the germline ends. The CDR3 extends over 13 amino acids. Per the germline V gene, CDR1 is KGHSH and CDR2 is LQKENI. The CDR3 DNA sequence: TGTGCCAGCTCACCGGGAGTGAACACTGAAGCTTTCTTT. This codes for CASSPGVNTEAFF.

The chain carries TRBV19 and TRBJ2-1; possibly TRBD2 for D (6 bases). The CDR3 is 16 amino acids. CDR1 is LNHDA and CDR2 is SQIVND in the germline V gene (reference sequence). V was shortened by 4 bases and J by 2 bases, with 15 bases between the two germline ends. The CDR3 DNA is TGTGCCAGTAGTACCCCTGAGGTAGCGGCCTACAATGAGCAGTTCTTC. This gives the protein CASSTPEVAAYNEQFF.

The gene calls are TRBV10-3 and TRBJ1-1; maybe TRBD1 (5 bases). Germline CDR1 ENHRY, CDR2 SYGVKD. The CDR3 loop spans 13 amino acids. V shed 6 bases and J shed 4 bases, with 12 bases lying between them. CDR3: CAIRGSGSTEAFF. DNA for the CDR3: TGTGCCATCAGGGGTTCAGGGAGCACTGAAGCTTTCTTT.

This clone is a singleton in its sample. The rearrangement links TRBV28 to TRBJ2-1, with no clear D. CDR1 is MDHEN and CDR2 is SYDVKM in the germline V gene. Trimming left V 3 bases short and J 4 bases short, with 25 bases between. There are 19 residues in the CDR3. CDR3 sequence reads: CASSFNVGFGGRMYNEQFF. CDR3 DNA sequence: TGTGCCAGCAGTTTCAACGTTGGTTTCGGCGGACGGATGTACAATGAGCAGTTCTTC.

This clone was observed a single time. The J gene is TRBJ2-1, the V gene TRBV19; D not resolved. Looked up from germline, CDR1 is LNHDA and CDR2 is SQIVND (reference sequence). The CDR3 contains 15 residues. Trimming left V 1 base short and J 5 bases short, with 12 bases between. This CDR3 reads CASSIAVWMNNEQFF. The CDR3 coding sequence is TGTGCCAGTAGTATAGCCGTTTGGATGAACAATGAGCAGTTCTTC.